This TCR beta chain was obtained from a study of blood T cells in healthy people across ages. A second roughly 6 to 11 cycle PCR used barcoded and J-beta primers. TCRdb reprocessed the 5' RACE reads with MiXCR, giving one entry per CDR3 protein. Here the sample spans under 750,000 distinct CDR3 sequences, under 55% being singletons. Researchers collected 9.5 to 10 milliliters of peripheral blood from every single donor. The CDR3 contains 17 residues. J lost 7 bases, V lost 3 bases, and 17 bases had no gene match. The sample consisted of blood. The sequence was obtained from a man older than 75 in good health. The chain carries TRBV12-3 or TRBV12-4 and TRBJ2-7, with 8 nucleotides matching TRBD2. The CDR3 protein is CASSFTRSRLAGNEQYF. The CDR3 DNA reads as TGTGCCAGCAGTTTCACCCGGTCGCGTCTAGCGGGCAATGAGCAGTACTTC.